This TCR beta chain was observed in a study of cytomegalovirus exposure and HLA in healthy donors. General observations from the study: According to a later analysis, TCR clusters from the first cohort tended to co-occur in the 120 or so validation repertoires.

Method: immunoSEQ multiplex PCR; TCRdb's copy keeps in-frame clones and lacks some. The repertoire includes about 240,000 clones, approximately 90% of them detected once, and roughly 2.5% sits in the top ten. The CDR3 covers 13 residues. The ends were cut back, 3 bases at V and 2 bases at J, with 5 bases in the middle. Germline V gene lookup returns CDR1 SGHTA and CDR2 FQGNSA. As for this clone: What it recognizes is unknown.

The validation cohort, a group of over a hundred subjects, included the donors and was separate from the roughly 600-subject first cohort. Source material: PBMCs. V usage is TRBV7-2 and J usage is TRBJ1-5; D unclear. This clonotype was obtained from a man aged 18 to 29 in good health and CMV-seronegative. The CDR3 here is CASSFGGNQPQHF. CDR3 nucleotides: TGTGCCAGCAGCTTCGGGGGCAATCAGCCCCAGCATTTT.